Sequencing of this T cell receptor (beta chain) was carried out in a study of somatic mutations in cytotoxic T cells in rheumatoid arthritis. Study context: Including V beta1+ cells that were sequenced for TCRB, some T-cell populations stained with V beta antibodies were flow-sorted at nearly 100% purity.

In the authors' methods: Patient-derived CD8+ clones with a size above 1% showed rare matches to published virus-specific TCRB sequences. TCRdb's table, derived via immunoSEQ multiplex PCR, lists solely in-frame clones and lacks some. V, J and clone size are those of that table, while D and trimming were read from the DNA. The sample has 15,000 to 20,000 clones, approximately 80% seen once. Positive magnetic bead selection separated CD4+ and CD8+ cells, and flow cytometry confirmed purity. This sequence originates from an adult with rheumatoid arthritis. The sequenced sample was CD8+ T cells sorted from blood.

CDR3 nucleotides: TGTGCCAGCACCGTGTCCCCTGTCTCCTATAATTCACCCCTCCACTTT. It translates to CASTVSPVSYNSPLHF. The chain combines TRBV7-2 with TRBJ1-6; no clear D gene. CDR1 SGHTA and CDR2 FQGNSA come from the germline V gene. The CDR3 spans 16 residues. Trimming left V 7 bases short and J 0 bases short, with 13 bases between.